These T cell receptor beta chains were read from a single sample in a study of CD8+ T cells in alopecia areata. The data were produced by immunoSEQ multiplex PCR, yet TCRdb's version contains in-frame clones alone and is incomplete. The repertoire has some 170,000 clones, roughly 66% of them found once; the top ten carry roughly 11%. This sample comprised CD8+ T cells sorted from blood, obtained at week 0. Every receptor here comes from a human donor with alopecia areata. Both conserved end residues are part of each CDR3. D genes are given only for firm matches. Part of the rows lack a size; the others show once, few, many or a class for expanded clones.

d_gene: TRBD2; v_gene: TRBV9; abundance: -; j_gene: TRBJ2-1; CDR3nt: TGTGCCAGCAGCGTAGCGGCGGGGGGGTACAATGAGCAGTTCTTC; CDR3aa: CASSVAAGGYNEQFF
d_gene: -; v_gene: TRBV6-5; abundance: once; j_gene: TRBJ1-5; CDR3nt: TGTGCCACGGGGTGGGATCAGCCCCAGCATTTT; CDR3aa: CATGWDQPQHF
d_gene: TRBD1; v_gene: TRBV7-9; abundance: -; j_gene: TRBJ1-2; CDR3nt: TGTGCCAGCAGTTTAACGACAGGGAGTGATGGCTACACCTTC; CDR3aa: CASSLTTGSDGYTF
d_gene: TRBD1; v_gene: TRBV9; abundance: -; j_gene: TRBJ1-2; CDR3nt: TGTGCCAGCAGCACGGGACAGGTGGCTGGCTACACCTTC; CDR3aa: CASSTGQVAGYTF
d_gene: -; v_gene: TRBV2; abundance: -; j_gene: TRBJ1-3; CDR3nt: TGTGCCAGCAGTGCGAGGAGTGCTGGGAACACCATATATTTT; CDR3aa: CASSARSAGNTIYF
d_gene: -; v_gene: TRBV25-1; abundance: few; j_gene: TRBJ1-6; CDR3nt: TGTGCCAACTCCCGGGCTCGCAGAACACATTCACCCCTCCACTTT; CDR3aa: CANSRARRTHSPLHF
d_gene: -; v_gene: TRBV5-6; abundance: few; j_gene: TRBJ1-4; CDR3nt: TGTGCCAGCAGCGCGGTAGCAACTAATGAAAAACTGTTTTTT; CDR3aa: CASSAVATNEKLFF
d_gene: -; v_gene: TRBV6-5; abundance: -; j_gene: TRBJ2-1; CDR3nt: TGTGCCAGCAGTTACTTCCAGAACTACAATGAGCAGTTCTTC; CDR3aa: CASSYFQNYNEQFF
d_gene: TRBD1; v_gene: TRBV13; abundance: -; j_gene: TRBJ2-3; CDR3nt: TGTGCCAGCTGGGGACAGGGTATGGCAGATACGCAGTATTTT; CDR3aa: CASWGQGMADTQYF
d_gene: -; v_gene: TRBV29-1; abundance: few; j_gene: TRBJ2-7; CDR3nt: TGCAGCGCGAAACCGGGGGGCACCTACGAGCAGTACTTC; CDR3aa: CSAKPGGTYEQYF
d_gene: -; v_gene: TRBV11-2; abundance: -; j_gene: TRBJ2-7; CDR3nt: TGTGCCAGCAGTAACCGGGGTCCCTACGAGCAGTACTTC; CDR3aa: CASSNRGPYEQYF
d_gene: -; v_gene: TRBV15; abundance: -; j_gene: TRBJ2-5; CDR3nt: TGTGCCACCAGCACGAAGGGAGGCCAAGAGACCCAGTACTTC; CDR3aa: CATSTKGGQETQYF
d_gene: -; v_gene: TRBV28; abundance: many; j_gene: TRBJ2-2; CDR3nt: TGTGCCAGCAGTTTAAGTGGGATAACCGGGGAGCTGTTTTTT; CDR3aa: CASSLSGITGELFF
d_gene: TRBD1; v_gene: TRBV7-9; abundance: -; j_gene: TRBJ2-1; CDR3nt: TGTGCCAGCAGCTTAGGCCCCAGGGGGCGCGGCAATGAGCAGTTCTTC; CDR3aa: CASSLGPRGRGNEQFF
d_gene: -; v_gene: TRBV27; abundance: -; j_gene: TRBJ2-7; CDR3nt: TGTGCCAGCAGTTTATCCCGTTCCTACGAGCAGTACTTC; CDR3aa: CASSLSRSYEQYF
d_gene: -; v_gene: TRBV29-1; abundance: -; j_gene: TRBJ1-4; CDR3nt: TGCAGCTTAGAGGCGGGAAAACTGTTTTTT; CDR3aa: CSLEAGKLFF
d_gene: TRBD2; v_gene: TRBV30; abundance: -; j_gene: TRBJ2-3; CDR3nt: TGTGCCTCCCAGCGGGGCGGGGGGTCAGATACGCAGTATTTT; CDR3aa: CASQRGGGSDTQYF
d_gene: TRBD1; v_gene: TRBV7-6; abundance: -; j_gene: TRBJ2-1; CDR3nt: TGTGCCAGCAGCTTTGGGGACAGCGGGCAGTTCTTC; CDR3aa: CASSFGDSGQFF
d_gene: -; v_gene: TRBV19; abundance: once; j_gene: TRBJ1-2; CDR3nt: TGTGCCAGTTTGCACAGGACATATGGCTACACCTTC; CDR3aa: CASLHRTYGYTF
d_gene: -; v_gene: TRBV4-1; abundance: -; j_gene: TRBJ1-5; CDR3nt: TGCGCCAGCAGCCAAGATCAGTGGGGGCCCTTGCGGCAGCCCCAGCATTTT; CDR3aa: CASSQDQWGPLRQPQHF
d_gene: -; v_gene: TRBV7-6; abundance: -; j_gene: TRBJ1-4; CDR3nt: TGTGCCAGCAGCCCCGACCGCGAAAAACTGTTTTTT; CDR3aa: CASSPDREKLFF
d_gene: TRBD1; v_gene: TRBV7-8; abundance: -; j_gene: TRBJ1-2; CDR3nt: TGTGCCAGCAGCTTAGTCTTCGGGGACAGGGAATTTAATGGCTACACCTTC; CDR3aa: CASSLVFGDREFNGYTF
d_gene: TRBD1; v_gene: TRBV29-1; abundance: few; j_gene: TRBJ1-1; CDR3nt: TGCAGCGTACTCCCGGGACAGGAAGCTTTCTTT; CDR3aa: CSVLPGQEAFF
d_gene: -; v_gene: TRBV30; abundance: -; j_gene: TRBJ2-1; CDR3nt: TGTGCCTGGAATGCGGAAACCTCCTACAATGAGCAGTTCTTC; CDR3aa: CAWNAETSYNEQFF
d_gene: TRBD2; v_gene: TRBV30; abundance: -; j_gene: TRBJ2-1; CDR3nt: TGTGCCTGGACTGGGACTAGCGGGGGATACAATGAGCAGTTCTTC; CDR3aa: CAWTGTSGGYNEQFF
d_gene: TRBD1; v_gene: TRBV4-2; abundance: -; j_gene: TRBJ1-2; CDR3nt: TGTGCCAGCAGCCACCTAACAGGGGACTATGGCTACACCTTC; CDR3aa: CASSHLTGDYGYTF
d_gene: -; v_gene: TRBV10-3; abundance: -; j_gene: TRBJ2-3; CDR3nt: TGTGCCATCAGAGCTGCAGGGACGAGAACAGATACGCAGTATTTT; CDR3aa: CAIRAAGTRTDTQYF
d_gene: -; v_gene: TRBV29-1; abundance: -; j_gene: TRBJ1-1; CDR3nt: TGCAGCGTTGCAAGGAACACTGAAGCTTTCTTT; CDR3aa: CSVARNTEAFF
d_gene: TRBD2; v_gene: TRBV4-1; abundance: -; j_gene: TRBJ2-5; CDR3nt: TGCGCCAGCAGCCCTAGCGGCGGGGAGACCCAGTACTTC; CDR3aa: CASSPSGGETQYF
d_gene: TRBD1; v_gene: TRBV6-4; abundance: few; j_gene: TRBJ2-1; CDR3nt: TGTGCCAGCAGTGACTCGACAGGGACGAATGAGCAGTTCTTC; CDR3aa: CASSDSTGTNEQFF
d_gene: -; v_gene: TRBV30; abundance: -; j_gene: TRBJ2-1; CDR3nt: TGTGCCTGGGACCCCTGGCGGGGTAACAATGAGCAGTTCTTC; CDR3aa: CAWDPWRGNNEQFF
d_gene: TRBD1; v_gene: TRBV9; abundance: once; j_gene: TRBJ1-6; CDR3nt: TGTGCCAGCAGCGCCCGGACAGGGAATTCACCCCTCCACTTT; CDR3aa: CASSARTGNSPLHF
d_gene: TRBD2; v_gene: TRBV5-6; abundance: -; j_gene: TRBJ2-3; CDR3nt: TGTGCCAGCAGGAAGCGGGGTAGCACAGATACGCAGTATTTT; CDR3aa: CASRKRGSTDTQYF
d_gene: -; v_gene: TRBV25-1; abundance: -; j_gene: TRBJ1-2; CDR3nt: TGTGCCAGCAGTGAATCCGGGAGGGGCTACACCTTC; CDR3aa: CASSESGRGYTF
d_gene: -; v_gene: TRBV29-1; abundance: -; j_gene: TRBJ2-7; CDR3nt: TGCAGCGTTTCGAGTCGGACGTCGCTCTACTACGAGCAGTACTTC; CDR3aa: CSVSSRTSLYYEQYF